The subject of this entry is one T cell receptor (beta chain). Antigen: not known. The read ends 3 residues early relative to the CDR3; the germline J gene fills the gap. The data are from a study of Tregs in tolerant kidney transplant recipients. Study-level findings and limits: Tolerant patients' donor-specific Tregs expanded beyond overall Tregs, suggesting antigen-driven growth. Activated donor B cell expansion appeared to reveal the most relevant donor-specific TCRbeta repertoire. Biological reproducibility was not directly addressed in this study.

Unstimulated Tregs (CD4+CD25+CD127-) and CD4+CD25- non-Tregs were sorted from PBMCs. Germline V gene sequence: CDR1 LNHDA, CDR2 SQIVND (reference sequence). With V trimmed by 8 bases and J by 2 bases, 11 bases remained unmatched. This CDR3 contains 16 residues. The protocol was immunoSEQ multiplex PCR, while the TCRdb copy is restricted to in-frame clones and leaves out a portion. The sample holds fewer than 55,000 clones. V is TRBV19 and J is TRBJ2-3, with 9 bases matching TRBD1. The source material was CD4+ T cells from blood, sampled before the transplant. This clonotype was sampled from a human donor who received a combined kidney and bone marrow transplant. Partial CDR3 DNA: TGTGCCAGTCTCCGGGACAGGGAGAAATACACAGATACG. This codes for CASLRDREKYTDT. The complete CDR3 protein is CASLRDREKYTDTQYF.